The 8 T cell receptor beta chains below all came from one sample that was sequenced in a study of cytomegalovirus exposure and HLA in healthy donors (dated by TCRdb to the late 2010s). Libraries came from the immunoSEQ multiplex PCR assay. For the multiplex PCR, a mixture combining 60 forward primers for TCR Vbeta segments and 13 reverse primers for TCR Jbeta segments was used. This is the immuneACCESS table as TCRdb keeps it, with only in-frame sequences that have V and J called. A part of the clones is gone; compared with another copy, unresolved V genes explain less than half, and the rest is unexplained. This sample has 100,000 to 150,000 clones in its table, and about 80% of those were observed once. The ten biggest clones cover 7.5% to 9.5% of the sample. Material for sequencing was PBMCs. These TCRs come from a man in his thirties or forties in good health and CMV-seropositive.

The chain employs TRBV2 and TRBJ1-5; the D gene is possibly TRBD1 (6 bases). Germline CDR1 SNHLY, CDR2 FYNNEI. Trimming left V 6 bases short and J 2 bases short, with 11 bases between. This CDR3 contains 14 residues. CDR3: CASRLEGGNQPQHF. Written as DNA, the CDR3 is TGTGCCAGCAGGCTAGAGGGGGGCAATCAGCCCCAGCATTTT.

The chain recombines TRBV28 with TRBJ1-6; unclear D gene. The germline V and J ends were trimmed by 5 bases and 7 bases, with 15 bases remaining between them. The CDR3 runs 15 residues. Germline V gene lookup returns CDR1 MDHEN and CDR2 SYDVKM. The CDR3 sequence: CASSARPSSNSPLHF. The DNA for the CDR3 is TGTGCCAGCAGTGCAAGGCCTAGCAGCAATTCACCCCTCCACTTT. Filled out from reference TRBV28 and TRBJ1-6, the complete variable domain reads DVKVTQSSRYLVKRTGEKVFLECVQDMDHENMFWYRQDPGLGLRLIYFSYDVKMKEKGDIPEGYSVSREKKERFSLILESASTNQTSMYLCASSARPSSNSPLHFGNGTRLTVT.

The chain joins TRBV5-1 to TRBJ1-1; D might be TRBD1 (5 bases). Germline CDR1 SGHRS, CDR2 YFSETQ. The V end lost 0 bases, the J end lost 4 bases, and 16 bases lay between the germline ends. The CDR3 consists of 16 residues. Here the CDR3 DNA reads TGCGCCAGCAGCTTGGGTTTGGGGGGTGTAAGCACTGAAGCTTTCTTT. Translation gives CASSLGLGGVSTEAFF.

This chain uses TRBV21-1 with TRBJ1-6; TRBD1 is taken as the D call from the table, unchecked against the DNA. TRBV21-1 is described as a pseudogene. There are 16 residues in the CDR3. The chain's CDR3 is CASTQDRGLNNSPLHF. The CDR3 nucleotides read TGTGCCAGCACTCAAGACAGGGGGCTGAATAATTCACCCCTCCACTTT.

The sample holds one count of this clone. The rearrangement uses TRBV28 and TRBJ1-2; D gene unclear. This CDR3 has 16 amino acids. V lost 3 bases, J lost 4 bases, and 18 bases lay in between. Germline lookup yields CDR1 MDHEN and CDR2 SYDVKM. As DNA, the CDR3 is TGTGCCAGCAGTTTTGGTATAGGAGAGGGCGGCTATGGCTACACCTTC. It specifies CASSFGIGEGGYGYTF.

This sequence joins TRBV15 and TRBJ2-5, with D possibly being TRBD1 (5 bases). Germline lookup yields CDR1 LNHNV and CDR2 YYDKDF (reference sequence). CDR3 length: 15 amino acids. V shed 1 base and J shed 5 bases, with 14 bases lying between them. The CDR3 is CATSRAIQGQETQYF. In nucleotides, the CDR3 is TGTGCCACCAGCAGAGCTATTCAGGGTCAGGAGACCCAGTACTTC.

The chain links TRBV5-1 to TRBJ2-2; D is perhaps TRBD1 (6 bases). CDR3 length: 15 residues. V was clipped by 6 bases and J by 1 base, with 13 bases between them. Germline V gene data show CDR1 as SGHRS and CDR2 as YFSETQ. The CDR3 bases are TGCGCCAGCAATTCAGGGGTTCTGAACACCGGGGAGCTGTTTTTT. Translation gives CASNSGVLNTGELFF.

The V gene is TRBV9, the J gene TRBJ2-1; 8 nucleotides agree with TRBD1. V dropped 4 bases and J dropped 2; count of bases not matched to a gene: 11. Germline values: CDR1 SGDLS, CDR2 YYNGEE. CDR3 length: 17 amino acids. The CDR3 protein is CASSPSKTGVPYNEQFF. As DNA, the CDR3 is TGTGCCAGCAGCCCCAGCAAGACAGGGGTCCCCTACAATGAGCAGTTCTTC.